The TCR beta chain described here comes from a study of TIL therapy for anti-PD-1-resistant metastatic lung cancer. CDR3 length: 14 residues. Germline V gives CDR1 KGHSH, CDR2 LQKENI. The J segment lost 6 bases and the V segment lost 0 bases, leaving 5 bases of the junction unmatched. The time point: pre-treatment sample, taken before nivolumab and TIL therapy. The immunoSEQ assay was v3. Clones were sequenced by immunoSEQ multiplex PCR, and TCRdb holds only the in-frame ones, with some missing. The sample contains about 59,000 clones, more than 80% of which appear only once. The rearrangement uses TRBV18 and TRBJ2-7, with 7 nucleotides matching TRBD2. The sample was blood, taken at baseline. The source of this sequence is a person aged 25 to 80 with non-small cell lung cancer. CDR3 in DNA: TGTGCCAGCTCACCACCGGGAGGGCCATTCGAGCAGTACTTC. Its translation: CASSPPGGPFEQYF.